This T cell receptor (beta chain) was captured by sequencing in a study of cytomegalovirus exposure and HLA in healthy donors (dated by TCRdb to the late 2010s). At the level of the whole study: In an earlier analysis of fewer than 750 of the donors, 250 to 350 Gb of sequence data and 90 million to 130 million unique TCR beta sequences from some 170 million T cells were reported. A later analysis re-examined previously published TCR beta repertoires from about 670 donors and added high-resolution HLA genotyping to investigate patterns of TCR occurrence. All discovery cohort repertoires had been generated using a single sequencing platform. Typing coverage differed by locus: A, B, C, DRB1 and DQB1 were typed in roughly 620-630 donors, DQA1 in 500 to 550, DPA1 in 606, and DPB1 in around 490. Donor age, sex, ethnicity and CMV serostatus were collected together with the repertoire data. The study aimed to test whether signatures of past pathogen exposure could be identified by cataloging public T cell receptors. The T cell repertoires of 550 to 850 subjects were profiled by immunosequencing and related to cytomegalovirus serostatus. Approximately 300 gigabases of sequencing data and about 92 million unique TCR sequences made up an early release that covered over 550 HLA-typed donors. A separate validation cohort of approximately 130 different subjects was used in addition to the 666-subject first cohort. An earlier analysis of several hundred of the donors applied high-throughput TCR beta sequencing to assess whether each TCR beta V gene segment acted as functional or pseudogenic. The genetic ancestry cluster associated with self-reported Caucasian donors included about four fifths of the approximately 400 genotyped donors. A later genetic analysis used genome-wide SNP genotypes for about three fifths of the roughly 700 donors, treating that subset as a discovery cohort. The later analysis used no new phenotypic data to find candidate immune exposures, relying instead on TCR beta sequences and their occurrence across donors. Across about 380 genotyped donors of the cohort, an average of roughly 250,000 unique TCR beta nucleotide sequences per donor were sequenced, and around 19% of those sequences were non-productive. To predict cytomegalovirus infection status, the study combined high-throughput TCR immunosequencing, statistical association of individual TCRs with disease status, and machine learning. Roughly five DR-DQ haplotypes were handled as single units for association and clustering, since linkage in the cohort was strong. Both class I and class II loci were covered by HLA typing, at four-digit resolution. Points the paper makes about the study in general: Cytomegalovirus status was reported to be diagnosed by the classifier with high specificity and sensitivity in both the original and validation cohorts. The study listed approximately 160 TCR beta chains as associated with cytomegalovirus. In a later analysis, 15,000 to 20,000 TCR beta sequences were associated with specific HLA alleles at a false discovery rate of 0.05. HLA typing was unavailable for some donors at each locus, so association tests used only the typed subset. Some IMGT-functional V segments, including TRBV6-2 and TRBV6-3, could not be told apart with the 87-base-pair reads, so those segments were excluded. A later analysis found that TCR association rates varied across HLA loci, with DRB1 alleles showing the most associated TCRs and HLA-C alleles the fewest. In a later genetic analysis, a missense DCLRE1C variant was associated with V-gene and J-gene trimming of TCR beta chains, and the association was replicated in an independent cohort. Because counts were too low, 15 or so rarely observed V segments, including chromosome 9 orphons, were excluded from the earlier analysis of roughly 580 of the donors. A later genetic analysis reported fewer N-insertions in productive TCRs among donors in an Asian-associated ancestry cluster than the approximately 670-donor mean. A further reported finding was that TCR beta sequences accurately predicted the HLA-A and HLA-B alleles for most subjects in the first cohort. Most CMV-associated TCR beta chains appeared to be HLA-restricted in a later analysis, and the HLA associations seemed to be driven largely by CMV exposure. A later analysis reported that several top co-occurrence clusters appeared linked to parvovirus B19, influenza, CMV and Epstein-Barr virus. The authors suggested that the approach could potentially be extended to other disease states and immunological phenotypes. The cohort was sequenced for TCR beta chains only, and without alpha or paired-chain data the features that could be detected were limited. Strong co-occurrence of HLA alleles, especially DR and DQ, made assigning TCR associations to individual alleles difficult. An earlier analysis of approximately 500 of the donors showed that most TCR beta V segments appeared in productive rearrangements either about 87% or about 30% of the time, which broadly matched IMGT annotations. Most TCR sequences were seen in very few donors, while some public TCRs were found in many individuals. Correlated functional status among segregating V segments might be attributable to linkage disequilibrium, but an unknown experimental factor could not be ruled out. Presence/absence analyses assumed roughly uniform sequencing depth across donors, an assumption that may not hold. In vitro tests confirmed that a few of the cytomegalovirus-associated TCR beta chains recognize cytomegalovirus antigens. In a later analysis, HLA-associated TCR beta chains were found to be more clonally expanded and to have lower generation probabilities than equally common non-associated chains. A cluster of highly shared sequence variants was judged likely to be a technical artifact of the sequencing pipeline. Immune exposure information for the cohort was limited to CMV serostatus.

This clone was detected once. This receptor's antigen is unknown. It has no much larger one-base neighbor in the sample; base qualities were not kept. The cohort was made up of under 800 healthy bone marrow donors. Cohort members were all nominally healthy when sampled, although unrecorded immune exposures were likely present. The donor was CMV seronegative and was included in the group of around 320 seronegative cohort members. A peripheral blood sample was collected from each donor, and TCR beta sequencing was performed on peripheral blood mononuclear cells. The Qiagen DNeasy Blood Extraction Kit was used to extract genomic DNA from the blood cell samples. The CDR3 holds 13 amino acids from the cysteine to the phenylalanine. CDR3 DNA only is kept here, 39 bases in frame from base 1. CDR1 and CDR2 are drawn from the germline V gene (reference sequence): LNHDA, SQIVND. The germline V and J ends show losses of 3 bases and 7 bases respectively, and no gene match explains 4 bases of the junction.

Library preparation used the immunoSEQ multiplex PCR assay. A mixture of 60 forward primers for TCR Vbeta segments and 13 reverse primers for TCR Jbeta segments was used in the multiplex PCR. The CDR3 region of rearranged TCR beta genes was amplified from genomic DNA with a multiplex PCR assay. The amplified TCR beta libraries were sequenced on the Illumina HiSeq System as 87-base-pair reads. Per the original workflow: Across the 500 to 750 repertoires, a later analysis counted around 80 million unique TCR beta chains, about 10 million of which were shared by at least two donors. Raw reads were error-corrected and collapsed into unique sequences by a nearest-neighbor algorithm in which closely related sequences were merged to remove PCR and sequencing errors. To assign V, D and J gene segments, CDR3 sequences were aligned to IMGT reference sequences. For a sequence to be retained, at least a six-nucleotide match to both a V gene segment and a J gene segment was required. A rearrangement was called productive if the CDR3 had no stop codons and remained in frame with V and J, and every other rearrangement was called non-productive. CDR3 was defined according to IMGT convention as the region running from the second conserved V-encoded cysteine to the conserved J-encoded phenylalanine. The earlier analysis of 500 to 650 of the donors excluded any sequence lacking an unambiguous match to a single V gene segment. An earlier analysis of 587 of the donors called V segments functional above 56.7% productive rearrangements and segregating when the between-donor standard deviation exceeded 5%. A statistical classification framework was built for diagnosing cytomegalovirus status from the catalog of TCR beta chain sequences. In a later analysis, V and J genes were assigned by comparing TCR nucleotide sequences against IMGT/GENE-DB human TR gene sequences. In a later analysis, CDR3 sequences and most-parsimonious VDJ recombination scenarios were assigned using the TCRdist pipeline. In a later analysis, each TCR beta chain was defined by its CDR3 amino acid sequence together with its V-gene family, and reads lacking a unique V-gene family were excluded. In a later analysis, several hundred highly shared, low-generation-probability nucleotide sequences were removed to address suspected cross-contamination and a sequencing artifact. In a later analysis, a clonal expansion index was calculated for each public chain from normalized within-repertoire ranks of inferred template counts. In a later analysis, generation probabilities were computed with a VDJ recombination model fitted to out-of-frame rearrangements, and the resulting probabilities were checked against IGoR. Hypergeometric tests were used in a later analysis to score TCR-TCR, TCR-HLA and TCR-CMV co-occurrence, with a repertoire-size bias correction applied to the TCR pairs. In a later analysis, false discovery rates were estimated by permuting HLA or CMV assignments 20 times. In a later analysis, co-occurring TCRs were grouped with DBSCAN, and TCRdist sequence similarity was added when clustering was performed within HLA-allele-positive subsets. Repertoires with fewer than 30,000 or more than 120,000 public chains were left out of co-occurrence clustering, as were four to six repertoires with anomalous nucleotide sharing. As stored in TCRdb, this immuneACCESS dataset retains in-frame rearrangements with V and J assigned. A fraction of the clones does not appear; measured against another copy, unresolved V genes explain less than half of the discrepancy, and the remainder lacks a known reason. That table gives V, J and clone size, and the DNA gave D and trimming. Here the sample has approximately 58,000 clones; around 83% occur a single time. 4.3% of the sample is taken by the ten largest.

The receptor chain draws on TRBV19 and TRBJ2-7; 9 junctional bases match TRBD1. The specimen sequenced was PBMCs. The sequence was collected from a man in his thirties or forties in good health and CMV-seronegative. The CDR3 region has the sequence CASSIATGGEQYF. The sequenced DNA: TGTGCCAGTAGTATTGCGACAGGGGGAGAGCAGTACTTC.